This entry lists 5 T cell receptor beta chains sequenced from one sample in a study of control samples from healthy donors and cancer patients (dated by TCRdb to about 2020). The method behind the library was the immunoSEQ multiplex PCR assay. TCRdb provides this immuneACCESS table in a form limited to in-frame rearrangements. Some clones are lacking; in checked studies, under half of them reflect an unresolved V gene, and why the rest are absent is not known. The sample table shows around 120,000 clones, and 75% to 90% are seen once. The ten largest clonotypes hold about 1.1% of the sample. Material for sequencing was PBMCs. The receptors originated from a woman aged 45-59 years with colorectal cancer.

This sequence joins TRBV6-1 and TRBJ2-3; D unclear. V gave up 1 base and J gave up 0 bases, with 8 bases separating them. The CDR3 is 15 residues long. Germline CDR1 is MNHNS and CDR2 is SASEGT. The DNA of the CDR3 is TGTGCCAGCAGTGAAGACTCTGCTAGCACAGATACGCAGTATTTT. Protein: CASSEDSASTDTQYF.

CDR3 nucleotides: TGCGCCAGCAGCCAACACCATGGACAGACCAAGAACACTGAAGCTTTCTTT. This codes for CASSQHHGQTKNTEAFF. This sequence joins TRBV4-1 and TRBJ1-1; D perhaps matches TRBD1 (6 bases). V lost 2 bases, J lost 1 base, and 17 bases lay in between. CDR1 and CDR2 (germline): MGHRA, YSYEKL. CDR3 size: 17 residues.

The V gene is TRBV6-6, the J gene TRBJ2-7, with 7 bases that match TRBD1. This CDR3 is 14 amino acids long. CDR1 MNHNY and CDR2 SVGAGI come from the germline V gene (reference sequence). The J segment lost 0 bases and the V segment lost 5 bases, leaving 4 bases of the junction unmatched. CDR3 amino acids: CASSQQGFSYEQYF. The CDR3 DNA is TGTGCCAGCAGTCAACAGGGGTTCTCCTACGAGCAGTACTTC.

This clone came up many times. The CDR3 here is CASGVGGNNEQFF. As DNA, the CDR3 is TGTGCCAGCGGTGTAGGGGGAAACAATGAGCAGTTCTTC. The J gene is TRBJ2-1, the V gene TRBV7-3; possibly TRBD1 for D (6 bases). Trimming took 8 bases from V and 5 from J, leaving 13 bases between them. This CDR3 spans 13 amino acids. Germline loops: CDR1 SGHTA, CDR2 FQGTGA. Together with reference TRBV7-3 and TRBJ2-1, the CDR3 gives the full variable domain: GAGVSQTPSNKVTEKGKYVELRCDPISGHTALYWYRQSLGQGPEFLIYFQGTGAADDSGLPNDRFFAVRPEGSVSTLKIQRTERGDSAVYLCASGVGGNNEQFFGPGTRLTVL.

The J gene is TRBJ1-6, the V gene TRBV3-1 (or the pseudogene TRBV3-2), with D uncertain. Germline CDR1 reads LGHDT; CDR2 reads YNNKEL (reference sequence). This CDR3 comprises 12 residues. Between the trimmed V and J ends, which lost 0 bases and 12 bases, there was a span of 6 bases. CDR3 coding DNA: TGTGCCAGCAGCCAAGATCGGGGACCCCTCCACTTT. This sequence encodes CASSQDRGPLHF.